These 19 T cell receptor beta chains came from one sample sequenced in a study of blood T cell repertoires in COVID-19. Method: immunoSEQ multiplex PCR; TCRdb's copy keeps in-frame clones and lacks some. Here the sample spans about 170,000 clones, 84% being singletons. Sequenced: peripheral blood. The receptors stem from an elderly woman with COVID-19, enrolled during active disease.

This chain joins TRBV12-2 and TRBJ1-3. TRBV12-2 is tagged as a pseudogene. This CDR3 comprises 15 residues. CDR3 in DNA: TGTGCAAGTCGCTTACCCACGAGCTCTGGAAACACCATATATTTT. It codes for CASRLPTSSGNTIYF.

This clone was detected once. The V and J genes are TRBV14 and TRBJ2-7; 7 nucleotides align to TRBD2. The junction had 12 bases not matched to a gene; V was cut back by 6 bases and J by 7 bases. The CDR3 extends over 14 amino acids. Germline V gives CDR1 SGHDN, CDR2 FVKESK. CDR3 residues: CASSNPQEGGEQYF. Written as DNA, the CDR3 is TGTGCCAGCAGTAACCCTCAGGAGGGAGGGGAGCAGTACTTC.

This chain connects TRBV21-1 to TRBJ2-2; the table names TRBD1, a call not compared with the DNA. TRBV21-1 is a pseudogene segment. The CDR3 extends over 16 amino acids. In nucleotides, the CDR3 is TGTGCCAGCAGCTGCCGACAGGCCCGGGAAGTCGGGGAGCTGTTTTTT. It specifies CASSCRQAREVGELFF.

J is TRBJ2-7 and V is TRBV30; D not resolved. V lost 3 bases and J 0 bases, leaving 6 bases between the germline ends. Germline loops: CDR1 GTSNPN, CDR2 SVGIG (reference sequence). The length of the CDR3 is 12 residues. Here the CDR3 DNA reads TGTGCCTGGAGCGCGGCCTCCTACGAGCAGTACTTC. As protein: CAWSAASYEQYF.

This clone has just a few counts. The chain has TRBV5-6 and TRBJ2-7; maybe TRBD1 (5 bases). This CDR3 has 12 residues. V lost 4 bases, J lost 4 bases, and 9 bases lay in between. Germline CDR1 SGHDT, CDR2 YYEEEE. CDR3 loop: CASSTGPYEQYF. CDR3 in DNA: TGTGCCAGCAGCACAGGACCATACGAGCAGTACTTC.

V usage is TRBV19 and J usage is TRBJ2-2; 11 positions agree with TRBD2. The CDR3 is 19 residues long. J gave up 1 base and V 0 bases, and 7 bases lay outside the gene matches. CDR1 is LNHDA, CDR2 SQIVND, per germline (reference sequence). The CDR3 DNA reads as TGTGCCAGTAGTATAGATCGAGGCCTAGCGGGAGGGAACACCGGGGAGCTGTTTTTT. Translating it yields CASSIDRGLAGGNTGELFF.

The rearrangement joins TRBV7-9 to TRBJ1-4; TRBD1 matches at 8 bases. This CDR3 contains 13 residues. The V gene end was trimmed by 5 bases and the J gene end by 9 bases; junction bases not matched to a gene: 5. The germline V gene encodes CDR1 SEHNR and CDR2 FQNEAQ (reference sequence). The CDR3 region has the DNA TGTGCCAGCAGCCCTGGACAGGGTCAAAAACTGTTTTTT. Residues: CASSPGQGQKLFF.

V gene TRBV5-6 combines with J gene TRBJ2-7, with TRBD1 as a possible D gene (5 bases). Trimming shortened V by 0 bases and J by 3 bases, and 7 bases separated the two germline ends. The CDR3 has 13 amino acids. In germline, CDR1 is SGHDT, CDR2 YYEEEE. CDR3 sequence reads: CASSLGQLYEQYF. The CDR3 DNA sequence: TGTGCCAGCAGCTTGGGACAGCTCTACGAGCAGTACTTC.

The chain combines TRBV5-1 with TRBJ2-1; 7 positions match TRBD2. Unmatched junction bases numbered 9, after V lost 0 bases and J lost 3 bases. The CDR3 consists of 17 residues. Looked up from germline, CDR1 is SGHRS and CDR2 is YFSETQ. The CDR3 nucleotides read TGCGCCAGCAGCTTGGGACTAGCAGTTACGTACTACAATGAGCAGTTCTTC. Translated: CASSLGLAVTYYNEQFF.

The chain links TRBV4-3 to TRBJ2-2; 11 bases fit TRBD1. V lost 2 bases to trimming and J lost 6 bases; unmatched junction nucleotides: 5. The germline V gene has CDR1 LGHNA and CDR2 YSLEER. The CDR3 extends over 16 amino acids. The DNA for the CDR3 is TGCGCCAGCAGCCAACCCGGGACAGGGGGACCCGGGGAGCTGTTTTTT. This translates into CASSQPGTGGPGELFF.

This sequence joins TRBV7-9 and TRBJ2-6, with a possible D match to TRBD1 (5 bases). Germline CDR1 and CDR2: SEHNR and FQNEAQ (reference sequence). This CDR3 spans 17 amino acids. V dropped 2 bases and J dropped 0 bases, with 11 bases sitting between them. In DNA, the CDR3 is TGTGCCAGCAGCTTAAGAGACAGAGACTCTGGGGCCAACGTCCTGACTTTC. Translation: CASSLRDRDSGANVLTF.

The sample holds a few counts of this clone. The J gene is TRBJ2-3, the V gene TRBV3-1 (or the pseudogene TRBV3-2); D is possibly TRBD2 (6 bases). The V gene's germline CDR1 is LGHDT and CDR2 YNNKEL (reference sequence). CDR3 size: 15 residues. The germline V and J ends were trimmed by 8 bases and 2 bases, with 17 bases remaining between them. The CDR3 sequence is CASSPWGVVTDTQYF. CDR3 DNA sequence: TGTGCCAGCTCCCCATGGGGGGTGGTCACAGATACGCAGTATTTT.

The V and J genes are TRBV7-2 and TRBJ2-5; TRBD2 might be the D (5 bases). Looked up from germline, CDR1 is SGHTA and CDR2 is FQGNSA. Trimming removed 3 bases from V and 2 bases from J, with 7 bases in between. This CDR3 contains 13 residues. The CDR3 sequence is CASSFERQETQYF. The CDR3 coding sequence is TGTGCCAGCAGCTTTGAGCGGCAAGAGACCCAGTACTTC.

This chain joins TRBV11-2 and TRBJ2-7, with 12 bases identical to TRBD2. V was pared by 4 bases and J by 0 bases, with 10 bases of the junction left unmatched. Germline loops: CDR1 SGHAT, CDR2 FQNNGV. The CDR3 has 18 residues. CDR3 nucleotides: TGTGCCAGCAGCTACCGCGGACTAGCGGGATTCCACTCCTACGAGCAGTACTTC. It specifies CASSYRGLAGFHSYEQYF.

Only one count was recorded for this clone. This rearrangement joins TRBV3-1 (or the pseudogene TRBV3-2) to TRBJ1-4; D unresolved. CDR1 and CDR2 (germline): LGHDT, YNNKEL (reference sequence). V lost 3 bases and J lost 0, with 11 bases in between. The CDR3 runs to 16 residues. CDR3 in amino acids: CASSQILLSTNEKLFF. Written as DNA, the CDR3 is TGTGCCAGCAGCCAGATCTTACTGTCAACTAATGAAAAACTGTTTTTT.

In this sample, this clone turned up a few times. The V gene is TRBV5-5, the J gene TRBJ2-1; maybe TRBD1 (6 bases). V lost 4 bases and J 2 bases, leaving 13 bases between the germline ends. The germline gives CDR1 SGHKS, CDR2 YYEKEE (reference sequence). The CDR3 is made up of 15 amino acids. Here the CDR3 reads CASSPGQIPYNEQFF. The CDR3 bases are TGTGCCAGCAGCCCAGGACAGATCCCCTACAATGAGCAGTTCTTC.

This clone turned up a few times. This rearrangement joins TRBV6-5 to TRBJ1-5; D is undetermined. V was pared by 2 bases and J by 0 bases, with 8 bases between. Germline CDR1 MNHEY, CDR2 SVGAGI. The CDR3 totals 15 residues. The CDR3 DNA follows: TGTGCCAGCAGTTACGTGGAGGGTAGCAATCAGCCCCAGCATTTT. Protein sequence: CASSYVEGSNQPQHF.

The CDR3: CASSPGQGYEQFF. The CDR3 DNA reads as TGTGCCAGCAGCCCGGGACAAGGCTATGAGCAGTTCTTC. The chain employs TRBV2 and TRBJ2-1; tentative D call: TRBD1 (6 bases). This CDR3 contains 13 residues. Per the germline V gene, CDR1 is SNHLY and CDR2 is FYNNEI. The germline V and J ends were trimmed by 6 bases and 8 bases, with 14 bases remaining between them. Complete variable domain (other parts from reference TRBV2 and TRBJ2-1): EPEVTQTPSHQVTQMGQEVILRCVPISNHLYFYWYRQILGQKVEFLVSFYNNEISEKSEIFDDQFSVERPDGSNFTLKIRSTKLEDSAMYFCASSPGQGYEQFFGPGTRLTVL.

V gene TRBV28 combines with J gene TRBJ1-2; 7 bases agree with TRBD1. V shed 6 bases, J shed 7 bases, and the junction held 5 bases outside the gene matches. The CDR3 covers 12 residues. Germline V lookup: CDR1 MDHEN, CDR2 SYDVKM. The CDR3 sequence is CASSTGELGYTF. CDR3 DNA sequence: TGTGCCAGCAGCACAGGGGAGCTTGGCTACACCTTC.